A selection of T cell receptor beta chains follows, all from one sample in a study of CD8+CD57+ T cells in acquired aplastic anemia. In TCRdb, the reads were re-called with MiXCR into one record per CDR3 protein. The sample carries just over 450,000 distinct CDR3 sequences, less than 35% recorded once. Material: sorted CD4+, CD8+, or CD8+CD57+ T cells (not recorded which) from PBMCs. The receptors were gathered from a human donor with aplastic anemia. CDR3s include the opening cysteine and the closing phenylalanine or tryptophan. Each record gives: V gene, J gene, clone size, D gene, CDR3 DNA, CDR3 protein. D genes are given only for firm matches. The listing skips clone size in some rows; elsewhere it reads once, few, many or a size class.

v_gene: TRBV5-1
j_gene: TRBJ2-7
abundance: few
d_gene: TRBD1
CDR3nt: TGCGCCAGCAGCTCTAACAGGGGGCGCGAGCAGTACTTC
CDR3aa: CASSSNRGREQYF

v_gene: TRBV7-2
j_gene: TRBJ1-3
abundance: few
d_gene: -
CDR3nt: TGTGCCAGCAGCTTACAGGGTCGGACTGGAAACACCATATATTTT
CDR3aa: CASSLQGRTGNTIYF

v_gene: TRBV19
j_gene: TRBJ2-2
abundance: -
d_gene: TRBD1
CDR3nt: TGTGCCAGTAGTATTGGACAGGGAGGTTCGAACACCGGGGAGCTGTTTTTT
CDR3aa: CASSIGQGGSNTGELFF

v_gene: TRBV19
j_gene: TRBJ2-7
abundance: many
d_gene: TRBD2
CDR3nt: TGTGCCAGTAGTATGCTAGCGGGAGGGCCGGTGGGCTCCTACGAGCAGTACTTC
CDR3aa: CASSMLAGGPVGSYEQYF

v_gene: TRBV10-1
j_gene: TRBJ1-5
abundance: many
d_gene: TRBD1
CDR3nt: TGCGCCAGCAGGGTACAGGGGGCAAGGGGTCAGCCCCAGCATTTT
CDR3aa: CASRVQGARGQPQHF

v_gene: TRBV19
j_gene: TRBJ1-2
abundance: many
d_gene: -
CDR3nt: TGTGCCAGTAGTACCTTCGACAGGAGCTATGGCTACACCTTC
CDR3aa: CASSTFDRSYGYTF

v_gene: TRBV25-1
j_gene: TRBJ1-2
abundance: many
d_gene: -
CDR3nt: TGTGCCAGCAGTGAACTCGACAGAGAGAATGGCTACACCTTC
CDR3aa: CASSELDRENGYTF

v_gene: TRBV7-9
j_gene: TRBJ1-4
abundance: -
d_gene: -
CDR3nt: TGTGCCAGCAGCTTAGCGCTCGTGGGGTCGGATGAAAAACTGTTTTTT
CDR3aa: CASSLALVGSDEKLFF

v_gene: TRBV19
j_gene: TRBJ2-1
abundance: many
d_gene: -
CDR3nt: TGTGCCAGTAGTATCACAAGCTCCTACAATGAGCAGTTCTTC
CDR3aa: CASSITSSYNEQFF

v_gene: TRBV7-9
j_gene: TRBJ2-7
abundance: few
d_gene: -
CDR3nt: TGTGCCAGCAGCCCGCGGGTCCAGACCTCCGAGCAGTACTTC
CDR3aa: CASSPRVQTSEQYF

v_gene: TRBV2
j_gene: TRBJ1-1
abundance: -
d_gene: -
CDR3nt: TGTGCCAGCAGGGACCGGGAGGGAGATCGCACTGAAGCTTTCTTT
CDR3aa: CASRDREGDRTEAFF

v_gene: TRBV19
j_gene: TRBJ2-3
abundance: -
d_gene: TRBD1
CDR3nt: TGTGCCAGTAGTCCCGACAGGGCTAGCACAGATACGCAGTATTTT
CDR3aa: CASSPDRASTDTQYF

v_gene: TRBV10-3
j_gene: TRBJ2-5
abundance: many
d_gene: -
CDR3nt: TGTGCCATCAGTGATCTCCCGGAGACCCAGTACTTC
CDR3aa: CAISDLPETQYF

v_gene: TRBV20-1
j_gene: TRBJ1-1
abundance: many
d_gene: -
CDR3nt: TGCAGTGCGGAACAGGCATCCGAAGCTTTCTTT
CDR3aa: CSAEQASEAFF

v_gene: TRBV24-1
j_gene: TRBJ2-1
abundance: few
d_gene: TRBD1
CDR3nt: TGTGCCACCAGTGATTTGAACAGGGGACCCATACAGAAGACATACAATGAGCAGTTCTTC
CDR3aa: CATSDLNRGPIQKTYNEQFF

v_gene: TRBV12-3/TRBV12-4
j_gene: TRBJ2-2
abundance: -
d_gene: -
CDR3nt: TGTGCCAGCAGAGGTCGGGTCCTCACCGGGGAGCTGTTTTTT
CDR3aa: CASRGRVLTGELFF

v_gene: TRBV6-1
j_gene: TRBJ1-2
abundance: -
d_gene: TRBD1
CDR3nt: TGTGCCAGCAGACCGGACAGGGATCGGGGCTACACCTTC
CDR3aa: CASRPDRDRGYTF

v_gene: TRBV12-3/TRBV12-4
j_gene: TRBJ1-1
abundance: -
d_gene: -
CDR3nt: TGTGCCAGCAGCTTAAATCAGGGAACGAATACTGAAGCTTTCTTT
CDR3aa: CASSLNQGTNTEAFF

v_gene: TRBV24-1
j_gene: TRBJ2-7
abundance: -
d_gene: TRBD2
CDR3nt: TGTGCCACCAGTGTGAGCGGGGCGCAGTACTTC
CDR3aa: CATSVSGAQYF

v_gene: TRBV24-1
j_gene: TRBJ1-2
abundance: -
d_gene: -
CDR3nt: TGTGCCACCAGTGACATAGACAAACTCTATGGCTACACCTTC
CDR3aa: CATSDIDKLYGYTF

v_gene: TRBV6-2/TRBV6-3
j_gene: TRBJ2-3
abundance: few
d_gene: -
CDR3nt: TGTGCCAGCAGCCGCATCGACACAGATACGCAGTATTTT
CDR3aa: CASSRIDTDTQYF

v_gene: TRBV29-1
j_gene: TRBJ2-7
abundance: -
d_gene: TRBD1
CDR3nt: TGCAGCGAGGGACAGGGGGGGTACGAGCAGTACTTC
CDR3aa: CSEGQGGYEQYF

v_gene: TRBV10-3
j_gene: TRBJ1-3
abundance: few
d_gene: TRBD1
CDR3nt: TGTGCCAGCAGTACACGCGTCGACAGGGTAACTGGAAACACCATATATTTT
CDR3aa: CASSTRVDRVTGNTIYF

v_gene: TRBV3-1
j_gene: TRBJ1-2
abundance: few
d_gene: -
CDR3nt: TGTGCCAGCAGCCCCGGGGGGTACGATGGCTACACCTTC
CDR3aa: CASSPGGYDGYTF

v_gene: TRBV20-1
j_gene: TRBJ1-5
abundance: few
d_gene: -
CDR3nt: TGCAGTGCCGGAGCCTCCGTCCCGAATCAGCCCCAGCATTTT
CDR3aa: CSAGASVPNQPQHF

v_gene: TRBV15
j_gene: TRBJ1-3
abundance: many
d_gene: -
CDR3nt: TGTGCCACCAGCAGGGGGGACCGTTGGCCCTCTGGAAACACCATATATTTT
CDR3aa: CATSRGDRWPSGNTIYF

v_gene: TRBV7-9
j_gene: TRBJ2-2
abundance: few
d_gene: -
CDR3nt: TGTGCCAGCAGCTTAGCCCTGGCCGGGGCCACCGGGGAGCTGTTTTTT
CDR3aa: CASSLALAGATGELFF

v_gene: TRBV20-1
j_gene: TRBJ2-5
abundance: -
d_gene: -
CDR3nt: TGCAGTGCTAGTCAGTACCAAGAGACCCAGTACTTC
CDR3aa: CSASQYQETQYF

v_gene: TRBV19
j_gene: TRBJ2-7
abundance: -
d_gene: TRBD2
CDR3nt: TGTGCCAGCGGTGGGGCGGGGGGGCCTTATGAGCAGTACTTC
CDR3aa: CASGGAGGPYEQYF

v_gene: TRBV4-3
j_gene: TRBJ2-7
abundance: -
d_gene: -
CDR3nt: TGCGCCAGCAGCCCCTCGGACAGCGGGACCAACGAGCAGTACTTC
CDR3aa: CASSPSDSGTNEQYF

v_gene: TRBV6-4
j_gene: TRBJ1-4
abundance: few
d_gene: TRBD1
CDR3nt: TGTGCCAGCAGTGAGTCCAGGGGGGATGAAAAACTGTTTTTT
CDR3aa: CASSESRGDEKLFF

v_gene: TRBV6-1
j_gene: TRBJ2-7
abundance: few
d_gene: -
CDR3nt: TGTGCCAGCAGTGAAGCTGTGAGACGACGGACCTACGAGCAGTACTTC
CDR3aa: CASSEAVRRRTYEQYF

v_gene: TRBV20-1
j_gene: TRBJ1-1
abundance: few
d_gene: -
CDR3nt: TGCAGTGCTCACGCCGGGAACACTGAAGCTTTCTTT
CDR3aa: CSAHAGNTEAFF

v_gene: TRBV24-1
j_gene: TRBJ2-1
abundance: many
d_gene: TRBD1
CDR3nt: TGTGCCACCAGTGATTCGGACAGGGATAACAATGAGCAGTTCTTC
CDR3aa: CATSDSDRDNNEQFF

v_gene: TRBV12-3/TRBV12-4
j_gene: TRBJ2-7
abundance: -
d_gene: -
CDR3nt: TGTGCCAGCAGCCTTAGCGGAGCCTCCTACGAGCAGTACTTC
CDR3aa: CASSLSGASYEQYF

v_gene: TRBV6-4
j_gene: TRBJ1-2
abundance: -
d_gene: TRBD1
CDR3nt: TGTGCCAGCAGTGACCCGGTTAGGGGGATGGATCGGGAAGGGGGCGTAAGCTATGGCTACACCTTC
CDR3aa: CASSDPVRGMDREGGVSYGYTF

v_gene: TRBV13
j_gene: TRBJ2-7
abundance: -
d_gene: TRBD1
CDR3nt: TGTGCCAGCAGCCATGCTATGGGACAGGGTAACGACGAGCAGTACTTC
CDR3aa: CASSHAMGQGNDEQYF

v_gene: TRBV5-1
j_gene: TRBJ2-7
abundance: -
d_gene: TRBD2
CDR3nt: TGCGCCAGCAGCTTGACGAGCGGGAGGTCCTACAATGAGCAGTACTTC
CDR3aa: CASSLTSGRSYNEQYF

v_gene: TRBV30
j_gene: TRBJ1-2
abundance: few
d_gene: -
CDR3nt: TGTGCCTGGAGTAGAGCGGGCTATGGCTACACCTTC
CDR3aa: CAWSRAGYGYTF

v_gene: TRBV10-3
j_gene: TRBJ2-1
abundance: -
d_gene: TRBD2
CDR3nt: TGTGCCATCAATGGCGGGAGGGACAATGAGCAGTTCTTC
CDR3aa: CAINGGRDNEQFF

v_gene: TRBV7-2
j_gene: TRBJ2-4
abundance: few
d_gene: TRBD1
CDR3nt: TGTGCCAGCAGCTCGGGACAGACAATTCAGTACTTC
CDR3aa: CASSSGQTIQYF

v_gene: TRBV19
j_gene: TRBJ1-3
abundance: -
d_gene: TRBD1
CDR3nt: TGTGCCAGTAGCCATTGGACAGGGATTGGAAACACCATATATTTT
CDR3aa: CASSHWTGIGNTIYF

v_gene: TRBV5-1
j_gene: TRBJ2-3
abundance: -
d_gene: TRBD2
CDR3nt: TGCGCCAGCAGCACAGGGACTAGCGGGAGGTTCACAGATACGCAGTATTTT
CDR3aa: CASSTGTSGRFTDTQYF

v_gene: TRBV2
j_gene: TRBJ2-5
abundance: -
d_gene: TRBD1
CDR3nt: TGTGCCAGCAGTTACGACTCGGACAGGGTGCAGACCCAGTACTTC
CDR3aa: CASSYDSDRVQTQYF

v_gene: TRBV7-2
j_gene: TRBJ2-7
abundance: many
d_gene: TRBD2
CDR3nt: TGTGCCAGCAGCTTAACCGGGAGGAGCTCCTACGAGCAGTACTTC
CDR3aa: CASSLTGRSSYEQYF

v_gene: TRBV10-3
j_gene: TRBJ2-5
abundance: many
d_gene: -
CDR3nt: TGTGCCATCAGTGAGAGGGAGCAAGAGACCCAGTACTTC
CDR3aa: CAISEREQETQYF

v_gene: TRBV20-1
j_gene: TRBJ2-5
abundance: -
d_gene: -
CDR3nt: TGCAGTGCTAGAGGCCTTGAGTCGACCCAGTACTTC
CDR3aa: CSARGLESTQYF

v_gene: TRBV27
j_gene: TRBJ1-2
abundance: once
d_gene: -
CDR3nt: TGTGCCAGCAGTTTATCTCCCAGGGATGGCTACACCTTC
CDR3aa: CASSLSPRDGYTF

v_gene: TRBV12-3/TRBV12-4
j_gene: TRBJ1-1
abundance: -
d_gene: -
CDR3nt: TGTGCCAGCAGTTTGGCCAGAAGTAACACTGAAGCTTTCTTT
CDR3aa: CASSLARSNTEAFF

v_gene: TRBV20-1
j_gene: TRBJ1-2
abundance: -
d_gene: TRBD1
CDR3nt: TGCAGTGCTAGAGGGCAGACAGGGATTGGTGGCTACACCTTC
CDR3aa: CSARGQTGIGGYTF

v_gene: TRBV6-2/TRBV6-3
j_gene: TRBJ2-6
abundance: few
d_gene: -
CDR3nt: TGTGCCAGCAGTTCCGCCTTGACAGGTCCCTCTGGGGCCAACGTCCTGACTTTC
CDR3aa: CASSSALTGPSGANVLTF

v_gene: TRBV7-3
j_gene: TRBJ2-1
abundance: many
d_gene: -
CDR3nt: TGTGCCAGCAGCTTAACCCCATGGGTAGCGGAGGCCTACAATGAGCAGTTCTTC
CDR3aa: CASSLTPWVAEAYNEQFF

v_gene: TRBV5-1
j_gene: TRBJ1-1
abundance: -
d_gene: TRBD1
CDR3nt: TGCGCCAGCAGAAGAACAGGGGCTTTAGGGAACACTGAAGCTTTCTTT
CDR3aa: CASRRTGALGNTEAFF

v_gene: TRBV10-3
j_gene: TRBJ2-7
abundance: -
d_gene: -
CDR3nt: TGTGCCAGCAGTGAGATGCAGGCCTACGAGCAGTACTTC
CDR3aa: CASSEMQAYEQYF

v_gene: TRBV30
j_gene: TRBJ2-1
abundance: -
d_gene: TRBD2
CDR3nt: TGTGCCTGGAGTGCCACGGGACTACAGAGCTACAATGAGCAGTTCTTC
CDR3aa: CAWSATGLQSYNEQFF